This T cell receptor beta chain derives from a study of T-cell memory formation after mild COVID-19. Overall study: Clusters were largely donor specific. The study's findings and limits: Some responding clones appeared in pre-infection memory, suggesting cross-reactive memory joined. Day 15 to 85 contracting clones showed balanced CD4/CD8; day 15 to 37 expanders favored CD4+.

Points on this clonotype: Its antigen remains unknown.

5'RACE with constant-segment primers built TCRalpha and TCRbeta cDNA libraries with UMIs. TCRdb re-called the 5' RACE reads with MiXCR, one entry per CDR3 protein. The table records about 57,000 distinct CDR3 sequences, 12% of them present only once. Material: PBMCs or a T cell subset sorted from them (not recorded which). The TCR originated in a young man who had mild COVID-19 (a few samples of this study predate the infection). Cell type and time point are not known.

CDR3: CSAEWTSGGVYEQYF. The CDR3 DNA reads as TGCAGTGCAGAGTGGACTAGCGGGGGGGTCTACGAGCAGTACTTC. The V call is TRBV20-1, the J call TRBJ2-7; 15 nucleotides match TRBD2. The germline CDR1 and CDR2 sequences are DFQATT and SNEGSKA (reference sequence). With V trimmed by 6 bases and J by 3 bases, 6 bases remained unmatched. This CDR3 contains 15 residues.